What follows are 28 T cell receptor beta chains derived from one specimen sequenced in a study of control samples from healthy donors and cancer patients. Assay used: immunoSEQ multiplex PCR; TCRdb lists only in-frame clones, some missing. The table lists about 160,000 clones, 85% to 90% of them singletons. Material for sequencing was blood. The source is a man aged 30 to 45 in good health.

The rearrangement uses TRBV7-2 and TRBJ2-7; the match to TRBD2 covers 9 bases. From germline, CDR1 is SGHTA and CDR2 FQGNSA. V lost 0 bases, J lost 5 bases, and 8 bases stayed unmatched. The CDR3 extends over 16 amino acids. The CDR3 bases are TGTGCCAGCAGCTTAGCTCCAGCGGGAGGTATGAACGAGCAGTACTTC. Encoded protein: CASSLAPAGGMNEQYF.

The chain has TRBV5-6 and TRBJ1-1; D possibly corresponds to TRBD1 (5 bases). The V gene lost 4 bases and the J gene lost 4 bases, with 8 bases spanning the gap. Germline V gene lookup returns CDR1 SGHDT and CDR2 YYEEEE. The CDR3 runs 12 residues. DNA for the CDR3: TGTGCCAGCAGCCAACAGGTCACTGAAGCTTTCTTT. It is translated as CASSQQVTEAFF.

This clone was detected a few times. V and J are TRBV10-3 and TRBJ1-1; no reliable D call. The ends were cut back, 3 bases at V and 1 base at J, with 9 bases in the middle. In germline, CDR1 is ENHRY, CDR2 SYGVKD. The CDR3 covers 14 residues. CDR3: CAISDGRANTEAFF. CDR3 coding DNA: TGTGCCATCAGTGATGGGAGGGCGAACACTGAAGCTTTCTTT.

CDR3 loop: CASSVGSSWWPQETQYF. In DNA, the CDR3 is TGTGCCAGCAGCGTAGGAAGCTCATGGTGGCCCCAAGAGACCCAGTACTTC. The rearrangement links TRBV9 to TRBJ2-5, with no clear D. V gave up 0 bases and J gave up 1 base, with 16 bases separating them. The CDR3 extends over 17 amino acids. From germline, CDR1 is SGDLS and CDR2 YYNGEE.

For the CDR3, the DNA is TGCAGCGTTGGGCCAGGACGTCTAGGGGCCAACGTCCTGACTTTC. Amino acid sequence: CSVGPGRLGANVLTF. The chain links TRBV29-1 to TRBJ2-6; D remains ambiguous. CDR3 length: 15 amino acids. With 4 bases removed from V and 4 bases from J, the gap between germline ends came to 14 bases. Germline CDR1 and CDR2: SQVTM and ANQGSEA.

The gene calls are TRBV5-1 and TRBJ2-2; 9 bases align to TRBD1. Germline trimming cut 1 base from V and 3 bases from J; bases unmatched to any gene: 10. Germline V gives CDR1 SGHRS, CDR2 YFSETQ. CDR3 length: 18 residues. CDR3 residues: CASSLTPPGQGYTGELFF. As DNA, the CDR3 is TGCGCCAGCAGCTTGACCCCGCCGGGACAGGGATACACCGGGGAGCTGTTTTTT.

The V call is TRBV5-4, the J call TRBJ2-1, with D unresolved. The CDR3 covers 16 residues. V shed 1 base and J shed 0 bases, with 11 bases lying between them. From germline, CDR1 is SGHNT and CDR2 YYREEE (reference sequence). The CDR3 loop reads CASSLSKISSYNEQFF. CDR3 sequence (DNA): TGTGCCAGCAGCTTGTCAAAAATTAGCTCCTACAATGAGCAGTTCTTC.

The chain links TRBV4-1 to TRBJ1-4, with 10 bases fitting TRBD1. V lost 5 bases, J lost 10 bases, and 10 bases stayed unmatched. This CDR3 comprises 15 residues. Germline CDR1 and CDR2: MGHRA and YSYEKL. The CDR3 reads CASSFDRDRGAKLFF. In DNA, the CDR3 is TGCGCCAGCAGCTTCGACCGGGACAGGGGCGCAAAACTGTTTTTT.

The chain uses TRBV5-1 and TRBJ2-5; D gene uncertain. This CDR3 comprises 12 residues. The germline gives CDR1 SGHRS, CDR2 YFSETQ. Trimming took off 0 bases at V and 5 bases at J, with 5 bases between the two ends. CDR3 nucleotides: TGCGCCAGCAGCTTGGCCGAGGAGACCCAGTACTTC. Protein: CASSLAEETQYF.

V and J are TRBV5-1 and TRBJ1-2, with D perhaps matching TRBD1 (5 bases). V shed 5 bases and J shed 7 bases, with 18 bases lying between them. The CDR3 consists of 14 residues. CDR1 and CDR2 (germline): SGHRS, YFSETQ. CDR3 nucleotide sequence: TGCGCCAGCAGTTTAGGCCGGGACGCCCTTGGCTACACCTTC. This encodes CASSLGRDALGYTF.

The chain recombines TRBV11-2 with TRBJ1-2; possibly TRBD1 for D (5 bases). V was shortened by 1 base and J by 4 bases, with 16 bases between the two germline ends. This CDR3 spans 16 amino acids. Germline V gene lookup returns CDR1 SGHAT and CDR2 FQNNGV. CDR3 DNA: TGTGCCAGCAGCTTAGGGGGGTCTGGGCGGATCTATGGCTACACCTTC. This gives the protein CASSLGGSGRIYGYTF.

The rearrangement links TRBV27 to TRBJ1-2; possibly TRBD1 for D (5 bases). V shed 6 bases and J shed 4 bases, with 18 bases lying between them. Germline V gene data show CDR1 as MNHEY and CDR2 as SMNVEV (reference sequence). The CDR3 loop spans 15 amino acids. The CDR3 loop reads CASSPHGGYFYGYTF. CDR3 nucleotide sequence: TGTGCCAGCAGCCCCCATGGGGGGTATTTCTATGGCTACACCTTC.

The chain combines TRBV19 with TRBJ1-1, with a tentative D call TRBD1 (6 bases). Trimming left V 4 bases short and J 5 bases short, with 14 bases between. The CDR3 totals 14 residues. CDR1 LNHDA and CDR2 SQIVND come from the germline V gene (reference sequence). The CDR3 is CASSTEGEWTEAFF. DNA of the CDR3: TGTGCCAGTAGTACGGAGGGGGAATGGACTGAAGCTTTCTTT.

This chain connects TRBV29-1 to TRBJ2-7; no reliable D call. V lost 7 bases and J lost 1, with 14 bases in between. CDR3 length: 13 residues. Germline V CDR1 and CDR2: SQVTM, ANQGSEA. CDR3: CSGGSGASYEQYF. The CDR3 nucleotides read TGCAGCGGGGGATCAGGAGCGTCCTACGAGCAGTACTTC.

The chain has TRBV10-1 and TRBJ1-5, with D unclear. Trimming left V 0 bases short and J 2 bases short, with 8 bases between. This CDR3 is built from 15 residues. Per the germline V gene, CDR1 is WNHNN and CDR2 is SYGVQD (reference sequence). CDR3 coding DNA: TGCGCCAGCAGTGAGTCGACTCAGGGCAATCAGCCCCAGCATTTT. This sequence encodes CASSESTQGNQPQHF.

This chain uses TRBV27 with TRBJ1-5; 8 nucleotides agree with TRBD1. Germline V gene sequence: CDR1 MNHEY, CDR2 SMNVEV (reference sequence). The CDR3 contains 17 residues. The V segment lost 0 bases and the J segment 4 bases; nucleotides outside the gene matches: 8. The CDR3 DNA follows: TGTGCCAGCAGTTTATCGGGGACAGGTACAAGGAATCAGCCCCAGCATTTT. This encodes CASSLSGTGTRNQPQHF.

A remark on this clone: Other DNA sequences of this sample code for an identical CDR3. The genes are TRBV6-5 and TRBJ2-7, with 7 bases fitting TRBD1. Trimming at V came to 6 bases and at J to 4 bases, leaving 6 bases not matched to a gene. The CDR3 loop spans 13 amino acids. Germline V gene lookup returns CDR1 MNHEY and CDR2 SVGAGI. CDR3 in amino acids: CASRGTATYEQYF. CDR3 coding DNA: TGTGCCAGCAGGGGGACAGCTACATACGAGCAGTACTTC.

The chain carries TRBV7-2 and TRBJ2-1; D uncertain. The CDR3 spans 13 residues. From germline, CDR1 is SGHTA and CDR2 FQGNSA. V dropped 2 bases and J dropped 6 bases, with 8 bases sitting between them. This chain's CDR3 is CASSLSGPNEQFF. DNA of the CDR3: TGTGCCAGCAGCTTATCGGGCCCCAATGAGCAGTTCTTC.

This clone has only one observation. The CDR3 loop reads CASSDSSDTQYF. CDR3 nucleotide sequence: TGTGCCAGCAGTGACTCTAGTGATACGCAGTATTTT. The chain is built from TRBV6-4 and TRBJ2-3; D uncertain. The germline V and J ends were trimmed by 0 bases and 6 bases, with 4 bases remaining between them. There are 12 residues in the CDR3. Looked up from germline, CDR1 is MRHNA and CDR2 is SNTAGT.

In nucleotides, the CDR3 is TGTGCCAGCAGCCAAGAGACTAGCGGCTCCTACGAGCAGTACTTC. Translation: CASSQETSGSYEQYF. The chain recombines TRBV4-2 with TRBJ2-7; 9 bases line up with TRBD2. The germline CDR1 and CDR2 sequences are LGHNA and YNFKEQ. The length of the CDR3 is 15 residues. J gave up 0 bases and V 0 bases, and 0 bases lay outside the gene matches.

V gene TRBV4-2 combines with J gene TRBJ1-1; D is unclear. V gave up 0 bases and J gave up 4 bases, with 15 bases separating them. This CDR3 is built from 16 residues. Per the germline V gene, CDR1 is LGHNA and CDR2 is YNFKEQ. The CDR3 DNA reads TGTGCCAGCAGCCAAGACATCAACAGTAGAGTCACTGAAGCTTTCTTT. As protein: CASSQDINSRVTEAFF.

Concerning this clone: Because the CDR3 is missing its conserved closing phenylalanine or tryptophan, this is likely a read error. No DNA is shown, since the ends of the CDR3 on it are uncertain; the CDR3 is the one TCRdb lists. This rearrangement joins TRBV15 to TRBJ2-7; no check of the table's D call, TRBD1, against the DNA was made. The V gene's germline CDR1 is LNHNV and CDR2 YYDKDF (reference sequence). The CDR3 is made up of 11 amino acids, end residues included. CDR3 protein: CATGVRQDNLC.

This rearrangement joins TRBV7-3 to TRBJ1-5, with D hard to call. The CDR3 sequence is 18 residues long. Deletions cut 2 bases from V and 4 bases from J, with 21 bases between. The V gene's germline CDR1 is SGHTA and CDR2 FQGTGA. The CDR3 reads CASSLWCDGPRSNQPQHF. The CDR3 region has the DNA TGTGCCAGCAGCTTATGGTGCGACGGACCCAGATCGAATCAGCCCCAGCATTTT.

The CDR3, as DNA: TGTGCCAGCAGCTTCCGCACCCGAGGGGGTGGCTTCGCGGGCTTGAACACTGAAGCTTTCTTT. It specifies CASSFRTRGGGFAGLNTEAFF. J is TRBJ1-1 and V is TRBV7-8, with a tentative D call TRBD1 (6 bases). Germline V gives CDR1 SGHVS, CDR2 FQNEAQ. V lost 3 bases to trimming and J lost 0 bases, with 29 bases between them. This CDR3 region has 21 residues.

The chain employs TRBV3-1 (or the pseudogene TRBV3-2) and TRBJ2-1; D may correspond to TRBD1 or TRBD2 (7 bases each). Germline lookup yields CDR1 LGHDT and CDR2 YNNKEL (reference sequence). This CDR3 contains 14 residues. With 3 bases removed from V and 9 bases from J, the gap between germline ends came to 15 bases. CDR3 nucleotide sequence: TGTGCCAGCAGCCACTCAGGGGGGGGCACTGAGCAGTTCTTC. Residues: CASSHSGGGTEQFF.

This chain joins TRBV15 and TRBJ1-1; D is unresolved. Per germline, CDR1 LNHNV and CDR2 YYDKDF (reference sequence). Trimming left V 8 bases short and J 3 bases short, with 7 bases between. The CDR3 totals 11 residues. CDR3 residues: CATLSDTEAFF. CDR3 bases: TGTGCCACCCTGAGTGACACTGAAGCTTTCTTT.

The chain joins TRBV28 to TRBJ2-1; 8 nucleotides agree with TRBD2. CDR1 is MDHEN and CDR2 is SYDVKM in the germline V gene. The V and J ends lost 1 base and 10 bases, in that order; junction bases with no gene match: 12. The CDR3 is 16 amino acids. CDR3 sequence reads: CASSLFGTRGVDEQFF. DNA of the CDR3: TGTGCCAGCAGTTTATTCGGGACTAGAGGAGTGGACGAGCAGTTCTTC. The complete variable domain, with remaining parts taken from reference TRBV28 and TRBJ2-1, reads DVKVTQSSRYLVKRTGEKVFLECVQDMDHENMFWYRQDPGLGLRLIYFSYDVKMKEKGDIPEGYSVSREKKERFSLILESASTNQTSMYLCASSLFGTRGVDEQFFGPGTRLTVL.

CDR3 region: CASSPLSGSNQPQHF. CDR3 bases: TGTGCCAGCAGTCCCCTCTCGGGCAGCAATCAGCCCCAGCATTTT. The rearrangement uses TRBV6-5 and TRBJ1-5; D gene uncertain. The CDR3 has 15 amino acids. CDR1 is MNHEY and CDR2 is SVGAGI in the germline V gene. V was pared by 5 bases and J by 1 base, with 12 bases between.